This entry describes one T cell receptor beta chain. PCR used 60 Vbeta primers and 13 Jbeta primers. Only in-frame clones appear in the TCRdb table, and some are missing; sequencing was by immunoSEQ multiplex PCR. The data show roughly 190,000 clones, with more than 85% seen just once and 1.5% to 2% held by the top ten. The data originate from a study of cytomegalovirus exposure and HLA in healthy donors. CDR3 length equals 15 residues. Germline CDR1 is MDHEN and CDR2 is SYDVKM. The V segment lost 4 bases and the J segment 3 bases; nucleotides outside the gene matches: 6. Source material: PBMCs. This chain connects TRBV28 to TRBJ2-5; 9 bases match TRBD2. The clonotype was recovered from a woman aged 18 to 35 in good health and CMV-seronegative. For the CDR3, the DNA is TGTGCCAGCAGTTCCCGGGCTAGCGGGGAAGAGACCCAGTACTTC. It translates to CASSSRASGEETQYF. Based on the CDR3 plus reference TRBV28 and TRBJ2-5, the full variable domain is DVKVTQSSRYLVKRTGEKVFLECVQDMDHENMFWYRQDPGLGLRLIYFSYDVKMKEKGDIPEGYSVSREKKERFSLILESASTNQTSMYLCASSSRASGEETQYFGPGTRLLVL.